A single sample gave rise to the 22 T cell receptor beta chains below, sequenced in a study of identical twins. Each CDR3 protein gets one entry after TCRdb re-called the 5' RACE reads with MiXCR. The table records about 430,000 distinct CDR3 sequences, 15% to 20% of them present only once. Sequenced input: naive T cells sorted from blood. Every receptor here comes from a man aged 50 or older in good health.

This clonotype has just a few counts. J is TRBJ2-1 and V is TRBV5-1; the D is unclear. Germline V gives CDR1 SGHRS, CDR2 YFSETQ. This CDR3 contains 15 residues. The V gene lost 0 bases and the J gene lost 4 bases, with 11 bases spanning the gap. CDR3 DNA sequence: TGCGCCAGCAGCTTGGAGGGAACAGCGTACAATGAGCAGTTCTTC. It encodes CASSLEGTAYNEQFF.

The gene calls are TRBV12-3 or TRBV12-4 and TRBJ1-3; TRBD1 aligns across 9 bases. With 5 bases clipped from V and 0 bases from J, the junction kept 8 bases outside the gene matches. This CDR3 is 17 amino acids long. The CDR3 here is CASSPQGAQISGNTIYF. CDR3 bases: TGTGCCAGCAGTCCACAGGGGGCCCAGATCTCTGGAAACACCATATATTTT.

V usage is TRBV20-1 and J usage is TRBJ2-7, with 7 bases matching TRBD1. The junction had 3 bases not matched to a gene; V was cut back by 6 bases and J by 1 base. There are 12 residues in the CDR3. The germline V gene has CDR1 DFQATT and CDR2 SNEGSKA (reference sequence). The CDR3 loop is CSAQQGSYEQYF. The DNA for the CDR3 is TGCAGTGCACAACAGGGGTCCTACGAGCAGTACTTC.

The table lists this clonotype with many counts. The germline gene is not matched at one end of the junction; a read error may be the cause. The V and J genes are TRBV7-7 and TRBJ2-7; 7 bases are a match to TRBD2. The CDR3 runs 12 residues. Germline-derived CDR1 and CDR2 are SSHAT and FNYEAQ (reference sequence). The CDR3 DNA reads TGTGCTAGCAGCCTCCCGGGGGGCGAGCAGTACTTC. It specifies CASSLPGGEQYF. Complete variable domain (other parts from reference TRBV7-7 and TRBJ2-7): GAGVSQSPRYKVTKRGQDVTLRCDPISSHATLYWYQQALGQGPEFLTYFNYEAQPDKSGLPSDRFSAERPEGSISTLTIQRTEQRDSAMYRCASSLPGGEQYFGPGTRLTVT.

The sample holds a few counts of this clonotype. The chain combines TRBV5-1 with TRBJ2-2, with D hard to call. V shed 3 bases and J shed 0 bases, with 12 bases lying between them. Germline lookup yields CDR1 SGHRS and CDR2 YFSETQ. The CDR3 has 16 amino acids. The CDR3 DNA reads TGCGCCAGCAGCTGGAGAGCCCGTCCGAACACCGGGGAGCTGTTTTTT. Protein sequence: CASSWRARPNTGELFF.

The chain employs TRBV4-3 and TRBJ1-2, with 7 bases matching TRBD1. Germline V CDR1 and CDR2: LGHNA, YSLEER. This CDR3 comprises 16 residues. V dropped 1 base and J dropped 3; count of bases not matched to a gene: 8. The CDR3 loop reads CASSQGPRQGYYGYTF. The DNA for the CDR3 is TGCGCCAGCAGCCAAGGGCCTAGACAGGGTTACTATGGCTACACCTTC.

V is TRBV12-3 or TRBV12-4 and J is TRBJ2-5; perhaps TRBD2 as D (5 bases). V was trimmed by 5 bases and J by 7 bases, leaving 11 bases between them. The CDR3 contains 12 residues. CDR3 DNA: TGTGCCAGCAGTCGGACTTTAGGGACCCAGTACTTC. Protein: CASSRTLGTQYF.

Many counts were recorded for this clonotype. V usage is TRBV19 and J usage is TRBJ2-7; a possible D gene is TRBD1 (6 bases). Trimming removed 5 bases at V and 3 bases at J, with 20 bases between. Germline loops: CDR1 LNHDA, CDR2 SQIVND (reference sequence). The CDR3 is 16 amino acids. The DNA of the CDR3 is TGTGCCAGTAGTCCCCGCCTAAGGGGGATCATCTACGAGCAGTACTTC. Amino acid sequence: CASSPRLRGIIYEQYF.

This clonotype showed up many times. The CDR3 DNA follows: TGTGCCAGCAGCTTGGACAGGTACAATCAGCCCCAGCATTTT. Protein: CASSLDRYNQPQHF. This rearrangement joins TRBV5-5 to TRBJ1-5, with D possibly being TRBD1 (5 bases). Deletions cut 0 bases from V and 3 bases from J, with 7 bases between. CDR1 is SGHKS, CDR2 YYEKEE, per germline (reference sequence). The CDR3 contains 14 residues. Using reference TRBV5-5 and TRBJ1-5 for the parts outside the CDR3, the full variable domain is DAGVTQSPTHLIKTRGQQVTLRCSPISGHKSVSWYQQVLGQGPQFIFQYYEKEERGRGNFPDRFSARQFPNYSSELNVNALLLGDSALYLCASSLDRYNQPQHFGDGTRLSIL.

This clonotype was counted ten times or more. This chain joins TRBV29-1 and TRBJ1-2; perhaps TRBD1 as D (6 bases). The CDR3 covers 15 residues. The germline V gene has CDR1 SQVTM and CDR2 ANQGSEA. Trimming shortened V by 0 bases and J by 1 base, and 12 bases separated the two germline ends. This CDR3 reads CSVEDPRGDNYGYTF. CDR3 DNA: TGCAGCGTTGAAGATCCCAGGGGAGATAACTATGGCTACACCTTC. The full variable domain, completed using reference TRBV29-1 and TRBJ1-2, is SAVISQKPSRDICQRGTSLTIQCQVDSQVTMMFWYRQQPGQSLTLIATANQGSEATYESGFVIDKFPISRPNLTFSTLTVSNMSPEDSSIYLCSVEDPRGDNYGYTFGSGTRLTVV.

V is TRBV7-9 and J is TRBJ2-1; either TRBD1 or TRBD2 may supply D (5 bases each). The ends were cut back, 11 bases at V and 2 bases at J, with 16 bases in the middle. The germline V gene encodes CDR1 SEHNR and CDR2 FQNEAQ (reference sequence). The CDR3 has 14 residues. The CDR3 reads CAGGALGPYNEQFF. The CDR3 DNA follows: TGTGCCGGGGGAGCCCTGGGCCCCTACAATGAGCAGTTCTTC.

This clonotype occurred many times. The chain is built from TRBV6-1 and TRBJ1-5, with 9 bases lining up with TRBD1. The CDR3 loop spans 16 amino acids. The germline V gene encodes CDR1 MNHNS and CDR2 SASEGT. Unmatched junction bases numbered 12, after V lost 6 bases and J lost 6 bases. CDR3 DNA sequence: TGTGCCAGCAGAAGTTCGGGACAGGGCATTCTTCAGCCCCAGCATTTT. It specifies CASRSSGQGILQPQHF.

The sample holds a few counts of this clonotype. CDR3 residues: CASSLVGGMANTEAFF. CDR3 sequence (DNA): TGTGCCAGCAGCTTGGTTGGGGGAATGGCGAACACTGAAGCTTTCTTT. The V call is TRBV5-5, the J call TRBJ1-1, with D possibly matching TRBD1 (5 bases). The V end lost 0 bases, the J end lost 1 base, and 13 bases lay between the germline ends. Germline CDR1 reads SGHKS; CDR2 reads YYEKEE (reference sequence). CDR3 length: 16 amino acids.

J is TRBJ2-3 and V is TRBV4-2, with 12 bases matching TRBD2. Germline V gene data show CDR1 as LGHNA and CDR2 as YNFKEQ. The length of the CDR3 is 15 residues. With V trimmed by 5 bases and J by 4 bases, 4 bases remained unmatched. CDR3 amino acids: CASSALAGGPDTQYF. The DNA for the CDR3 is TGTGCCAGCAGCGCACTAGCGGGGGGTCCAGATACGCAGTATTTT.

The chain is built from TRBV12-3 or TRBV12-4 and TRBJ2-5; the D is unclear. CDR3 length: 13 amino acids. Trimming removed 2 bases at V and 8 bases at J, with 12 bases between. The chain's CDR3 is CASSLSSGLTQYF. CDR3 nucleotide sequence: TGTGCCAGCAGTTTAAGTTCCGGCCTCACCCAGTACTTC.

CDR3 sequence: CATSDPDRGGIYEQYF. CDR3 DNA: TGTGCCACCAGTGACCCTGACAGGGGGGGAATCTACGAGCAGTACTTC. V is TRBV24-1 and J is TRBJ2-7, with 9 nucleotides matching TRBD1. The CDR3 is 16 residues long. CDR1 and CDR2 (germline): KGHDR, SFDVKD. Trimming took 4 bases from V and 3 from J; bases not matched to a gene: 9.

This clonotype appeared many times. The gene calls are TRBV14 and TRBJ2-7; 8 bases map to TRBD1. Germline assignment: CDR1 SGHDN and CDR2 FVKESK. V gave up 1 base and J gave up 3 bases; unmatched junction bases: 5. The CDR3 covers 15 residues. CDR3: CASSQARDRHYEQYF. The CDR3 DNA sequence: TGTGCCAGCAGCCAAGCCCGGGACAGGCACTACGAGCAGTACTTC.

The V gene is TRBV4-2, the J gene TRBJ2-7, with D perhaps matching TRBD2 (6 bases). V was clipped by 0 bases and J by 6 bases, with 18 bases between them. The germline gives CDR1 LGHNA, CDR2 YNFKEQ. The CDR3 contains 16 residues. The CDR3 DNA reads TGTGCCAGCAGCCAAGAGTTTGGTAGCGGTGGGGGCGAGCAGTACTTC. Its protein is CASSQEFGSGGGEQYF.

This clonotype was seen a few times. The chain has TRBV12-3 or TRBV12-4 and TRBJ2-1; D uncertain. V was trimmed by 2 bases and J by 15 bases, leaving 20 bases between them. This CDR3 is built from 14 residues. CDR3 in DNA: TGTGCCAGCAGTTTAACCACTCCCTTCGCCAATACGTTCTTC. This sequence encodes CASSLTTPFANTFF.

This chain connects TRBV11-2 to TRBJ2-5, with D possibly matching TRBD2 (6 bases). This CDR3 region has 15 residues. Trimming took 5 bases from V and 5 from J, leaving 18 bases between them. The germline gives CDR1 SGHAT, CDR2 FQNNGV. The CDR3 is CASSPRGTHRETQYF. CDR3 DNA: TGTGCCAGCAGCCCCCGGGGGACCCACCGGGAGACCCAGTACTTC.

This chain joins TRBV28 and TRBJ1-1; D is perhaps TRBD1 (5 bases). This CDR3 is 11 amino acids long. Germline CDR1 is MDHEN and CDR2 is SYDVKM. V was shortened by 6 bases and J by 10 bases, with 12 bases between the two germline ends. In DNA form, the CDR3 reads TGTGCCAGCAGCGTCAGGGTGACAGCTTTCTTT. This gives the protein CASSVRVTAFF.

The rearrangement joins TRBV10-3 to TRBJ2-2; tentatively, D is TRBD1 (6 bases). Germline CDR1 reads ENHRY; CDR2 reads SYGVKD. CDR3 size: 15 residues. V gave up 6 bases and J gave up 4 bases, with 15 bases separating them. The CDR3 loop is CAIRPDSFSTGELFF. In nucleotides, the CDR3 is TGTGCCATCAGACCGGACAGCTTTTCCACCGGGGAGCTGTTTTTT.